The 18 T cell receptor beta chains below were found in one sample sequenced in a study of long-term antiretroviral therapy in people with HIV. Survey-level immunoSEQ v3.0 assays were run. Sequencing used immunoSEQ multiplex PCR; TCRdb keeps in-frame clones, though not all of them. The data show 30,000 to 45,000 clones, 80% seen once. Sequenced material: unsorted PBMCs, taken 3.4 years after starting antiretroviral therapy. The receptors were gathered from a young man with HIV.

The V call is TRBV30, the J call TRBJ1-2; no clear D gene. Germline V gives CDR1 GTSNPN, CDR2 SVGIG (reference sequence). Trimming took 0 bases from V and 9 from J, leaving 11 bases between them. This CDR3 contains 12 residues. The CDR3 loop is CAWSVGGRSYTF. In DNA, the CDR3 is TGTGCCTGGAGTGTTGGAGGAAGGAGCTACACCTTC.

The V call is TRBV5-6, the J call TRBJ2-7; D tentatively fits TRBD1 or TRBD2 (5 bases each). CDR3 length equals 15 residues. Germline CDR1 SGHDT, CDR2 YYEEEE. The V gene lost 4 bases and the J gene lost 2 bases, with 16 bases spanning the gap. The CDR3 spells CASSPGWLGPYEQYF. The CDR3 nucleotides read TGTGCCAGCAGCCCGGGTTGGTTGGGACCCTACGAGCAGTACTTC.

The V gene is TRBV11-2, the J gene TRBJ2-1; no clear D gene. This CDR3 comprises 13 residues. The V end was cut by 2 bases, the J end by 5 bases, with 7 bases between. Germline CDR1 SGHAT, CDR2 FQNNGV. The CDR3 nucleotides are TGTGCCAGCAGCTTAAATTTGGACAATGAGCAGTTCTTC. This gives the protein CASSLNLDNEQFF.

This clone was recorded only once. CDR3 sequence (DNA): TGTGCCAGCAGTCACGGGACTAGCAGCAGAAACATTCAGTACTTC. This gives the protein CASSHGTSSRNIQYF. The V and J genes are TRBV28 and TRBJ2-4, with 9 bases identical to TRBD2. CDR3 length: 15 amino acids. The germline V gene encodes CDR1 MDHEN and CDR2 SYDVKM. Trimming cost V 5 bases and J 6 bases; bases outside gene matches: 8.

The chain couples TRBV5-1 to TRBJ2-7; D uncertain. Germline CDR1 SGHRS, CDR2 YFSETQ. CDR3 length equals 15 residues. The germline V and J ends were trimmed by 5 bases and 1 base, with 16 bases remaining between them. The CDR3 DNA sequence: TGCGCCAGCAGTGAAGTCGACGTCGAGTCCTACGAGCAGTACTTC. Translated, it gives CASSEVDVESYEQYF.

This clone was counted a single time. This sequence joins TRBV7-2 and TRBJ2-7; the match to TRBD2 covers 9 bases. The trim removed 5 bases at V and 3 bases at J, leaving 14 bases unmatched. Germline V gene data show CDR1 as SGHTA and CDR2 as FQGNSA. The length of the CDR3 is 17 residues. In nucleotides, the CDR3 is TGTGCCAGCAGCCCCGCATCTAGCGGGAACCTAGGCTACGAGCAGTACTTC. Translation gives CASSPASSGNLGYEQYF.

V is TRBV11-1 and J is TRBJ1-4; D is uncertain. The CDR3 consists of 15 residues. The V and J ends lost 2 bases and 8 bases respectively, with 15 bases between them. Germline assignment: CDR1 SGHAT and CDR2 FQDESV (reference sequence). The CDR3 DNA is TGTGCCAGCAGCTTACGAACCTTCTCGGGCGAAAAACTGTTTTTT. It is translated as CASSLRTFSGEKLFF.

This clone came up a few times. V is TRBV9 and J is TRBJ1-3; possibly TRBD1 for D (6 bases). CDR1 is SGDLS, CDR2 YYNGEE, per germline. V gave up 4 bases and J gave up 3 bases, with 14 bases separating them. CDR3 length: 15 amino acids. CDR3 sequence reads: CASSTSTGIGNTIYF. The CDR3 DNA sequence: TGTGCCAGCAGCACCTCTACAGGGATTGGAAACACCATATATTTT.

The CDR3 region is CASSQIQGAPYNEQFF. The CDR3 DNA reads TGTGCCAGCAGCCAAATACAGGGGGCTCCCTACAATGAGCAGTTCTTC. The rearrangement links TRBV7-9 to TRBJ2-1; 9 nucleotides align to TRBD1. J lost 2 bases, V lost 5 bases, and 7 bases had no gene match. Germline CDR1 is SEHNR and CDR2 is FQNEAQ (reference sequence). The CDR3 is made up of 16 amino acids.

The chain carries TRBV28 and TRBJ1-1; no clear D gene. Germline CDR1 MDHEN, CDR2 SYDVKM. There are 15 residues in the CDR3. V was clipped by 3 bases and J by 2 bases, with 13 bases between them. This chain's CDR3 is CASSFRPRENTEAFF. In DNA form, the CDR3 reads TGTGCCAGCAGTTTCCGGCCGCGAGAAAACACTGAAGCTTTCTTT. The full variable domain, in which reference TRBV28 and TRBJ1-1 provide the parts outside the CDR3, is DVKVTQSSRYLVKRTGEKVFLECVQDMDHENMFWYRQDPGLGLRLIYFSYDVKMKEKGDIPEGYSVSREKKERFSLILESASTNQTSMYLCASSFRPRENTEAFFGQGTRLTVV.

The chain links TRBV7-9 to TRBJ2-1; perhaps TRBD2 as D (5 bases). Trimming took 4 bases from V and 5 from J, leaving 15 bases between them. CDR1 SEHNR and CDR2 FQNEAQ come from the germline V gene (reference sequence). CDR3 length: 15 amino acids. The CDR3 is CASSSRDQAHNEQFF. In DNA, the CDR3 is TGTGCCAGCAGCTCCCGGGATCAAGCCCACAATGAGCAGTTCTTC.

V usage is TRBV5-1 and J usage is TRBJ2-5, with TRBD2 identical over 10 bases. The V gene end was trimmed by 2 bases and the J gene end by 1 base; junction bases not matched to a gene: 5. The germline CDR1 and CDR2 sequences are SGHRS and YFSETQ. The CDR3 is 16 residues long. CDR3 DNA sequence: TGCGCCAGCAGCTTCGGGTCTAGCGGGAGCCAAGAGACCCAGTACTTC. Translation gives CASSFGSSGSQETQYF.

The chain has TRBV7-3 and TRBJ2-3; TRBD1 might be the D (6 bases). This CDR3 has 14 amino acids. In germline, CDR1 is SGHTA, CDR2 FQGTGA. Trimming shortened V by 5 bases and J by 0 bases, and 9 bases separated the two germline ends. CDR3 loop: CASSLGHSTDTQYF. In nucleotides, the CDR3 is TGTGCCAGCAGCCTGGGACACAGCACAGATACGCAGTATTTT.

This chain connects TRBV4-3 to TRBJ2-2, with D unresolved. V gave up 6 bases and J gave up 0 bases, with 8 bases separating them. Germline V gene lookup returns CDR1 LGHNA and CDR2 YSLEER. This CDR3 is 14 amino acids long. The chain's CDR3 is CASRGRPNTGELFF. In DNA form, the CDR3 reads TGCGCCAGCAGAGGCAGGCCGAACACCGGGGAGCTGTTTTTT.

The gene calls are TRBV2 and TRBJ1-4; 7 bases match TRBD1. V shed 8 bases, J shed 5 bases, and the junction held 5 bases outside the gene matches. This CDR3 contains 13 residues. Germline V gene sequence: CDR1 SNHLY, CDR2 FYNNEI. Here the CDR3 reads CASAGTVNEKLFF. As DNA, the CDR3 is TGTGCCAGCGCCGGGACAGTAAATGAAAAACTGTTTTTT. Full variable domain (rest looked up from reference TRBV2 and TRBJ1-4): EPEVTQTPSHQVTQMGQEVILRCVPISNHLYFYWYRQILGQKVEFLVSFYNNEISEKSEIFDDQFSVERPDGSNFTLKIRSTKLEDSAMYFCASAGTVNEKLFFGSGTQLSVL.

The gene calls are TRBV2 and TRBJ2-7; TRBD2 matches 7 bases. V lost 2 bases and J lost 1; bases outside the gene matches: 23. The CDR3 consists of 21 residues. The germline V gene has CDR1 SNHLY and CDR2 FYNNEI. The CDR3 DNA sequence: TGTGCCAGCAGTGAACCTCGGCTAAGGGGACTACAGAGCCGAGTGTCCTACGAGCAGTACTTC. The encoded protein is CASSEPRLRGLQSRVSYEQYF.

The chain recombines TRBV18 with TRBJ2-1; 8 bases align to TRBD2. Germline V lookup: CDR1 KGHSH, CDR2 LQKENI. With 4 bases clipped from V and 2 bases from J, the junction kept 7 bases outside the gene matches. The CDR3 covers 16 residues. The CDR3 protein is CASSQNSGKPYNEQFF. In DNA form, the CDR3 reads TGTGCCAGCTCACAAAATAGCGGGAAACCCTACAATGAGCAGTTCTTC.

The rearrangement joins TRBV7-2 to TRBJ2-1; no clear D gene. The CDR3 length is 12 residues. Germline V gene data show CDR1 as SGHTA and CDR2 as FQGNSA. V lost 5 bases and J lost 8, with 10 bases in between. The CDR3 DNA reads TGTGCCAGCAGCCTCTCAACGTATGAGCAGTTCTTC. Protein: CASSLSTYEQFF.